This entry features one T cell receptor (beta chain) sequence. The antigen this receptor binds is unknown. No per-base quality is available; no much larger clone lies one base away. The data belong to a study of identifying expanded T cells in peripheral blood (dated by TCRdb to between 2018 and 2021). Turning to the overall study: Four technical replicates, made by sequencing separate aliquots from the same pool of genomic DNA, were compared pairwise. On the study overall, not on this receptor specifically: Across all healthy donors, variance in clone template counts between approximately two-week samples was found to increase significantly with total template count. About 1.1 differentially abundant clones were flagged by the binomial model between technical replicates, whereas about 16.4 and 19 were flagged over about two weeks and four weeks, respectively. The authors expected that over much longer intervals, such as months to years, biological variance in healthy repertoires might increase even further. Both the number of clones called differentially abundant and the false-positive rate were significantly reduced by the beta-binomial model across all healthy-donor time intervals.

No immune events, such as infections, were documented for the healthy donors during the collection period. To calibrate time-dependent variance in a beta-binomial model of T-cell clone differential abundance, blood repertoires from healthy donors were used as a training cohort. There were about 10 healthy donors in the training cohort, of whom 3 were female and 7 were male. The donors were between roughly 29 and 65 years old, with an average age of approximately 47 years. Whole blood from each healthy donor was obtained from a commercial supplier and was collected at three time points around 2 weeks apart. Genomic DNA was extracted from unsorted whole blood for immunosequencing. Sequences MGHRA (CDR1) and YSYEKL (CDR2) are obtained from the germline V gene. Deletion took 2 bases off V and 3 bases off J, with a span of 14 bases between the germline ends. The CDR3 covers 15 residues, taking in both the cysteine and the phenylalanine. The only DNA kept is the CDR3, 45 bases in frame from the first base.

TCRbeta CDR3 regions were profiled with the immunoSEQ Assay using bias-controlled multiplex PCR amplification of genomic DNA. Per the original workflow: The absolute abundance of each unique TCRbeta CDR3 region was quantified after sequences were collapsed and filtered. Two models were used to test differential abundance: a binomial model (Fisher-equivalent) and a beta-binomial model that adds time-dependent variance fitted from healthy donors. Clones with fewer than 5 combined templates were excluded, and clones with Benjamini-Hochberg FDR below 0.01 were called differentially abundant. In the beta-binomial model, variance was expressed as a function of the total template count across the two samples, in the form v = (b*log(k)+a)^2. TCRdb took over this immuneACCESS table, retaining in-frame rearrangements with V and J assigned. Such tables are incomplete; in checked studies, under half of the missing clones stem from an unresolved V gene, and the remainder is unexplained. Clonal size and the V and J genes are those of that table, whereas D and trimming came from the DNA. In all, the sample holds about 85,000 clones, and more than 75% of those were seen once. 15% to 20% of the sample is held by the ten biggest clonotypes.

The sequenced material came from blood. This chain is built from TRBV4-1 and TRBJ2-7; no D gene can be assigned with confidence. This TCR was recovered from a person aged 18-70 years in good health. In nucleotides, the sequence is TGCGCCAGCAGCCAACAGCTTCAAGGTGACTACGAGCAGTACTTC. Its protein is CASSQQLQGDYEQYF.